This TCR beta chain was profiled in a study of identical twins. Study-level results: Donors were not followed over many years; analysis was cross-sectional. Invariant T cells like MAIT and iNKT could partly confound the zero-insertion analyses. Surplus twin overlap in beta out-of-frame sequences was less pronounced.

TCRdb redid the calling of the 5' RACE reads with MiXCR, one entry per CDR3 protein. The sample comprises approximately 600,000 distinct CDR3 sequences, around 7.5% of which are singletons, and roughly 1.6% rests with the top ten. In its sample, this clonotype was seen a few times. Its matching antigen is unknown. Donors uniformly comprised healthy Caucasians. This sample also appeared in a second study, on yellow fever vaccine responses in identical twins.

The sample comprised PBMCs. The receptor was derived from a woman aged 18-29 years in good health.

CDR3: CATSSGTRVGDTQYF. In nucleotides, the CDR3 is TGTGCCACCAGCTCAGGGACTAGGGTGGGGGATACGCAGTATTTT. The chain employs TRBV15 and TRBJ2-3; TRBD2 matches 8 bases. The trim removed 5 bases at V and 6 bases at J, leaving 10 bases unmatched. The CDR3 is 15 amino acids. CDR1 is LNHNV and CDR2 is YYDKDF in the germline V gene (reference sequence).